The clone carrying this T cell receptor (beta chain) was seen a single time. As processed by the authors: Amplification from reference gene primers served as the basis for estimated nucleated cell counts. Profiled with immunoSEQ multiplex PCR; TCRdb holds only in-frame clones, not every one. Clonal size and the V and J genes are those of that table, whereas D and trimming came from the DNA. Of fewer than 40,000 clones listed, about three quarters were seen once; the top ten hold 30% to 35%. This CDR3 has 13 amino acids. V was pared by 0 bases and J by 4 bases, with 6 bases between. Germline values: CDR1 ENHRY, CDR2 SYGVKD. This sample is drawn from a study of blood T cell repertoires in COVID-19. Study-level information: The origin of the acute and convalescent COVID-19 samples was the United States, Italy and Spain.

This sequence originates from a man aged 55-75 years with acute or convalescent COVID-19. Sequencing input: peripheral blood. V and J are TRBV10-3 and TRBJ1-2; D may be TRBD1 (5 bases). CDR3 region: CAISESRVYGYTF. The CDR3 DNA reads as TGTGCCATCAGTGAGTCCAGGGTCTATGGCTACACCTTC.